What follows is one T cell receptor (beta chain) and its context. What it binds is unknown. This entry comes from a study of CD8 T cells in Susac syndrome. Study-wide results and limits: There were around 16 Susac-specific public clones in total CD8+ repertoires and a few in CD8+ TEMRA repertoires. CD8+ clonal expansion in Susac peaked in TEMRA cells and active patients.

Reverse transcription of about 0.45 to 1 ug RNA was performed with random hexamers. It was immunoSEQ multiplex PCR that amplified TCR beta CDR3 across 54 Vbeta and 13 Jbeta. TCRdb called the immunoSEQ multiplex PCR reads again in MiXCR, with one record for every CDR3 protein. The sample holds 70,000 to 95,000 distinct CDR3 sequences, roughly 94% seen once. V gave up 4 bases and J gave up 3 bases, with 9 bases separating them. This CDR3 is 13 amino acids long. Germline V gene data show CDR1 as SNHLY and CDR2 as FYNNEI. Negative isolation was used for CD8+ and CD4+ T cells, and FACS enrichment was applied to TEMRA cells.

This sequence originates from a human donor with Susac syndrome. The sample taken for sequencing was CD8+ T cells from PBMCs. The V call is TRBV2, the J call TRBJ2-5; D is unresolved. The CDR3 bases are TGTGCCAGCAGTGTTTTCCCTGAAGAGACCCAGTACTTC. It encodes CASSVFPEETQYF.